The rows below give T cell receptor beta chains drawn from one sample of a study of blood T cells in healthy people across ages. One entry per CDR3 protein results from TCRdb running MiXCR on the 5' RACE reads. Of approximately 800,000 distinct CDR3 sequences listed, approximately 53% are singletons. The sequencing sample was made of blood. These TCRs come from a man aged 80 or over in good health. The CDR3 runs from the conserved cysteine through the conserved F or W. Fields, in order: CDR3 protein, V gene.

cdr3_aa: CASSLEGGGQQFF
v_call: TRBV5-1

cdr3_aa: CVSSPGGPSVDNEQFF
v_call: TRBV24-1

cdr3_aa: CASSQVSETNEKLFF
v_call: TRBV4-1

cdr3_aa: CASRGEGQHSPLHF
v_call: TRBV25-1

cdr3_aa: CASSLLGGAADEQYF
v_call: TRBV6-5

cdr3_aa: CSVEDVAGVPGPNYNEQFF
v_call: TRBV29-1

cdr3_aa: CASSCGTSGSYEQYF
v_call: TRBV11-1

cdr3_aa: CASSPVASGTDTQYF
v_call: TRBV5-1

cdr3_aa: CASTPGLAGVMDTQYF
v_call: TRBV11-1

cdr3_aa: CASSPLAEAFF
v_call: TRBV7-9

cdr3_aa: CASSSDGTPKETQYF
v_call: TRBV5-1

cdr3_aa: CASSSELINKQFF
v_call: TRBV13

cdr3_aa: CASSSLAGGLETQYF
v_call: TRBV28

cdr3_aa: CASSPLKGVYEQYF
v_call: TRBV18

cdr3_aa: CASSLIGTGLGGYTF
v_call: TRBV12-3/TRBV12-4

cdr3_aa: CASSVVGPGGAGTTDTQYF
v_call: TRBV9

cdr3_aa: CASRVGGTQGARYAYF
v_call: TRBV6-1

cdr3_aa: CAWSVRGALAGVRNEQFF
v_call: TRBV30

cdr3_aa: CASSQSRAWNEQFF
v_call: TRBV3-1

cdr3_aa: CSARPGGREKLFF
v_call: TRBV20-1

cdr3_aa: CASSPERSPSYNEQFF
v_call: TRBV27

cdr3_aa: CSVRKKGWSGGYNEQFF
v_call: TRBV29-1

cdr3_aa: CATSREALVSGANVLTF
v_call: TRBV15

cdr3_aa: CASSLGGGPEAFF
v_call: TRBV5-1